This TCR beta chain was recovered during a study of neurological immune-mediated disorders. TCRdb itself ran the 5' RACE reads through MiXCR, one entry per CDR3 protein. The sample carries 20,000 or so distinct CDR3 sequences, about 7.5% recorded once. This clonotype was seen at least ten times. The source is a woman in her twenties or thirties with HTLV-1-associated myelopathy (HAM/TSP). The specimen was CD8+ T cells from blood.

The chain's CDR3 is CASGYRGQRSYEQYF. The DNA of the CDR3 is TGTGCCAGCGGGTACAGGGGGCAGAGATCCTACGAGCAGTACTTC. The gene calls are TRBV6-6 and TRBJ2-7; TRBD1 aligns across 9 bases. The CDR3 consists of 15 residues. The germline V gene encodes CDR1 MNHNY and CDR2 SVGAGI (reference sequence). V lost 8 bases, J lost 1 base, and 9 bases stayed unmatched.